These T cell receptor beta chains were read from a single sample in a study of blood T cell repertoires in COVID-19. Generated by immunoSEQ multiplex PCR, the TCRdb table keeps only in-frame clones and is missing some. The table includes approximately 50,000 clones, around 88% detected once. Sequencing used peripheral blood. The receptors were sampled from a human donor in a cohort sampled during active COVID-19. CDR3s include the opening cysteine and the closing phenylalanine or tryptophan. Fields, in order: CDR3 DNA, CDR3 protein, V gene, D gene, clone size, J gene. D genes are given only for firm matches. Not every row has a clone size; where given, it reads once, few, many or a size class.

cdr3_nt: TGCAGCGTCCAACAGGGGGAGGCCACTGAAGCTTTCTTT
cdr3_aa: CSVQQGEATEAFF
v_call: TRBV29-1
d_call: TRBD1
clone_size: .
j_call: TRBJ1-1

cdr3_nt: TGCGCCAGCAGCTTCGGTCGCCTAGCGGGAGGGCTAGGGTACAATGAGCAGTTCTTC
cdr3_aa: CASSFGRLAGGLGYNEQFF
v_call: TRBV5-1
d_call: TRBD2
clone_size: .
j_call: TRBJ2-1

cdr3_nt: TGTGCCAGTAGTAACCTTCGGTGGCAAGAGACCCAGTACTTC
cdr3_aa: CASSNLRWQETQYF
v_call: TRBV19
d_call: .
clone_size: .
j_call: TRBJ2-5

cdr3_nt: TGTGCCAGCACTGAATGGCGCGGGATGGGCACTGAAGCTTTCTTT
cdr3_aa: CASTEWRGMGTEAFF
v_call: TRBV7-9
d_call: .
clone_size: .
j_call: TRBJ1-1

cdr3_nt: TGCAGTGCCCAGAGAGGGTACGAGCAGTACTTC
cdr3_aa: CSAQRGYEQYF
v_call: TRBV20-1
d_call: .
clone_size: once
j_call: TRBJ2-7

cdr3_nt: TGTGCCATCAGTGAGACTAGCGGAAACACCGGGGAGCTGTTTTTT
cdr3_aa: CAISETSGNTGELFF
v_call: TRBV10-3
d_call: TRBD2
clone_size: .
j_call: TRBJ2-2

cdr3_nt: TGTGCCAGCAGTTTCCCGGACAGGGTGTCTAGGTCCTACAATGAGCAGTTCTTC
cdr3_aa: CASSFPDRVSRSYNEQFF
v_call: TRBV6-2/TRBV6-3
d_call: TRBD1
clone_size: once
j_call: TRBJ2-1

cdr3_nt: TGTGCCAGCAGCTTACTCCCCGCGGGGCACAGGGGGCTTAGCACAGATACGCAGTATTTT
cdr3_aa: CASSLLPAGHRGLSTDTQYF
v_call: TRBV7-6
d_call: TRBD1
clone_size: .
j_call: TRBJ2-3

cdr3_nt: TGTGCCAGCAGTCTATGGACTAGCGGGAAGTACAATGAGCAGTTCTTC
cdr3_aa: CASSLWTSGKYNEQFF
v_call: TRBV27
d_call: TRBD2
clone_size: .
j_call: TRBJ2-1

cdr3_nt: TGTGCCAGCAGCCAACAGACACCAAGCTCTGGAAACACCATATATTTT
cdr3_aa: CASSQQTPSSGNTIYF
v_call: TRBV14
d_call: .
clone_size: few
j_call: TRBJ1-3

cdr3_nt: TGTGCCGCCAGCGGGAGGGAATACGAGCAGTACTTC
cdr3_aa: CAASGREYEQYF
v_call: TRBV6-6
d_call: TRBD2
clone_size: .
j_call: TRBJ2-7

cdr3_nt: TGTGCCAGCAGCTTAGAATCCCTAGGCTCCTACGAGCAGTACTTC
cdr3_aa: CASSLESLGSYEQYF
v_call: TRBV7-2
d_call: .
clone_size: .
j_call: TRBJ2-7

cdr3_nt: TGTGCCAGCAGCTCTCGACTAGCGGGGGAAACAGATACGCAGTATTTT
cdr3_aa: CASSSRLAGETDTQYF
v_call: TRBV7-9
d_call: TRBD2
clone_size: .
j_call: TRBJ2-3

cdr3_nt: TGTGCCAGCAGGCCCGACAGAAGGGTTGGCTACACCTTC
cdr3_aa: CASRPDRRVGYTF
v_call: TRBV6-5
d_call: .
clone_size: .
j_call: TRBJ1-2

cdr3_nt: TGTGCCAGTAGCAGGTTGGGTTCCTTCGGCAATGAGCAGTTCTTC
cdr3_aa: CASSRLGSFGNEQFF
v_call: TRBV19
d_call: .
clone_size: .
j_call: TRBJ2-1

cdr3_nt: TGCGCCAGCAGCTCTATAGGACAGGGGGTCGCCGGGGAGCTGTTTTTT
cdr3_aa: CASSSIGQGVAGELFF
v_call: TRBV5-1
d_call: TRBD1
clone_size: .
j_call: TRBJ2-2

cdr3_nt: TGTGCCAGCAGCTTAACATCGCTGGGGCCTCAAGAGACCCAGTACTTC
cdr3_aa: CASSLTSLGPQETQYF
v_call: TRBV7-2
d_call: .
clone_size: .
j_call: TRBJ2-5

cdr3_nt: TGCGCCAGCAGCTGGGGCCTCGGGGTTAGCGGGAAAGAGACCCAGTACTTC
cdr3_aa: CASSWGLGVSGKETQYF
v_call: TRBV5-1
d_call: TRBD2
clone_size: .
j_call: TRBJ2-5

cdr3_nt: TGCAGTGCTAGTAGGGGACTAAGAGACACCGGGGAGCTGTTTTTT
cdr3_aa: CSASRGLRDTGELFF
v_call: TRBV20-1
d_call: TRBD2
clone_size: .
j_call: TRBJ2-2

cdr3_nt: TGCGCCAGCAGCCTCGGTAGCGGGAGGACAGATACGCAGTATTTT
cdr3_aa: CASSLGSGRTDTQYF
v_call: TRBV4-1
d_call: TRBD2
clone_size: .
j_call: TRBJ2-3

cdr3_nt: TGCAGCGTTGAAAGAGCGGGAGGGCCGGGAGATACGCAGTATTTT
cdr3_aa: CSVERAGGPGDTQYF
v_call: TRBV29-1
d_call: TRBD2
clone_size: .
j_call: TRBJ2-3

cdr3_nt: TGTGCCAGCAGTCGGTTACTCGGGAATAATGAAAAACTGTTTTTT
cdr3_aa: CASSRLLGNNEKLFF
v_call: TRBV2
d_call: .
clone_size: .
j_call: TRBJ1-4

cdr3_nt: TGTGCCAGCAGACAAGGAGGACAGGGGTACGAGCAGTACTTC
cdr3_aa: CASRQGGQGYEQYF
v_call: TRBV5-5
d_call: TRBD1
clone_size: .
j_call: TRBJ2-7

cdr3_nt: TGCAGTGCTAGTCTCTCGTCCAGGGGCAATCAGCCCCAGCATTTT
cdr3_aa: CSASLSSRGNQPQHF
v_call: TRBV20-1
d_call: .
clone_size: once
j_call: TRBJ1-5

cdr3_nt: TGTGCCATCAGTGAGATGGGACAGGGGGCGTGGGAGCAGTACTTC
cdr3_aa: CAISEMGQGAWEQYF
v_call: TRBV10-3
d_call: TRBD1
clone_size: .
j_call: TRBJ2-7

cdr3_nt: TGTGCCAGCAGTCCGGGGTCGGATACGCAGTATTTT
cdr3_aa: CASSPGSDTQYF
v_call: TRBV6-4
d_call: .
clone_size: .
j_call: TRBJ2-3

cdr3_nt: TGTGCCAGTTCGACCGACAGACGGGCTAACTATGGCTACACCTTC
cdr3_aa: CASSTDRRANYGYTF
v_call: TRBV28
d_call: .
clone_size: .
j_call: TRBJ1-2

cdr3_nt: TGCGCCAGCAGCCAAGAGGGCCCCCAGACCGGGACAGGGATGCGGACCACTGAAGCTTTCTTT
cdr3_aa: CASSQEGPQTGTGMRTTEAFF
v_call: TRBV4-1
d_call: TRBD1
clone_size: .
j_call: TRBJ1-1

cdr3_nt: TGCAGCGTCGGAGGGGCTTCCTACGAGCAGTACTTC
cdr3_aa: CSVGGASYEQYF
v_call: TRBV29-1
d_call: .
clone_size: few
j_call: TRBJ2-7

cdr3_nt: TGCGCCAGCAGCCAAGCTGCCCAGGATGAGCAGTTCTTC
cdr3_aa: CASSQAAQDEQFF
v_call: TRBV4-1
d_call: .
clone_size: once
j_call: TRBJ2-1

cdr3_nt: TGTGCCAGCAGTGATTATAGCAATCAGCCCCAGCATTTT
cdr3_aa: CASSDYSNQPQHF
v_call: TRBV2
d_call: .
clone_size: .
j_call: TRBJ1-5

cdr3_nt: TGTGCCACCAGCAGAGCTCGCCAAATTCCCAGGGGGCGCGGCTACACCTTC
cdr3_aa: CATSRARQIPRGRGYTF
v_call: TRBV15
d_call: TRBD1
clone_size: .
j_call: TRBJ1-2

cdr3_nt: TGTGCCAGCAGCATAATTAGGGAGGAGACCCAGTACTTC
cdr3_aa: CASSIIREETQYF
v_call: TRBV11-2
d_call: .
clone_size: .
j_call: TRBJ2-5

cdr3_nt: TGTGCCAGCAGGTGGGGGTTCGGGACAGATGAAAAACTGTTTTTT
cdr3_aa: CASRWGFGTDEKLFF
v_call: TRBV7-2
d_call: TRBD1
clone_size: .
j_call: TRBJ1-4

cdr3_nt: TGTGCCAGCAGTTACTCGAGGACAGGGGGCAGTCCTGGCTACACCTTC
cdr3_aa: CASSYSRTGGSPGYTF
v_call: TRBV6-5
d_call: TRBD1
clone_size: .
j_call: TRBJ1-2

cdr3_nt: TGTGCCACCAGCAGAGACTTATTCTCCTACAATGAGCAGTTCTTC
cdr3_aa: CATSRDLFSYNEQFF
v_call: TRBV15
d_call: .
clone_size: .
j_call: TRBJ2-1

cdr3_nt: TGTGCCAGCAGCGTCCGGGACAGCGATGAGCAGTTCTTC
cdr3_aa: CASSVRDSDEQFF
v_call: TRBV21-1
d_call: .
clone_size: .
j_call: TRBJ2-1

cdr3_nt: TGCGCCAGCAGCCCTCAGGGCTTCTCCTACGAGCAGTACTTC
cdr3_aa: CASSPQGFSYEQYF
v_call: TRBV5-1
d_call: .
clone_size: few
j_call: TRBJ2-7

cdr3_nt: TGTGCACATGGACAGTTTAATTCACCCCTCCACTTT
cdr3_aa: CAHGQFNSPLHF
v_call: TRBV30
d_call: .
clone_size: .
j_call: TRBJ1-6

cdr3_nt: TGTGCCAGTAGTCCGGTGACAGGGGCCCCCTACGAGCAGTACTTC
cdr3_aa: CASSPVTGAPYEQYF
v_call: TRBV19
d_call: TRBD1
clone_size: once
j_call: TRBJ2-7

cdr3_nt: TGTGCCAGCAGTGAATGGGCCGACATTTCCTACGAGCAGTACTTC
cdr3_aa: CASSEWADISYEQYF
v_call: TRBV6-1
d_call: .
clone_size: .
j_call: TRBJ2-7

cdr3_nt: TGTGCCAGCAGAGCCGGGACAGGGATCTGGGGCTACACCTTC
cdr3_aa: CASRAGTGIWGYTF
v_call: TRBV6-4
d_call: TRBD1
clone_size: .
j_call: TRBJ1-2